This section outlines one T cell receptor beta chain sequence together with its context. Original data processing: For nucleated cells, counts were estimated from reference gene primer amplification. This table comes from immunoSEQ multiplex PCR, and its TCRdb copy is limited to in-frame clones, with some not included. The V and J calls and the clone size are those of that table, but D and trimming were determined from the DNA. Of about 42,000 clones detected, about nine tenths appear once; the ten largest clones hold approximately 3.3%. This sample is part of a study of blood T cell repertoires in COVID-19. Study-level background: COVID-19 samples, acute and convalescent, were from the United States, Italy and Spain. Sources were T cells, B-cell-depleted T cells, or PBMCs; the material itself was cDNA or gDNA.

CDR1 is SGDLS, CDR2 YYNGEE, per germline. J lost 5 bases, V lost 3 bases, and 7 bases had no gene match. CDR3 length equals 14 residues. This TCR derives from a human donor in a cohort sampled during active COVID-19. V usage is TRBV9 and J usage is TRBJ2-7; TRBD1 agrees at 8 bases. Sample: peripheral blood. The CDR3, as DNA: TGTGCCAGCAGCGCCGCAGGGGGCTTCGACGAGCAGTACTTC. This codes for CASSAAGGFDEQYF.